This T cell receptor beta chain emerged from a study of T cell changes during pregnancy in multiple sclerosis. The CDR3 contains 19 residues. Germline V lookup: CDR1 SGHTA, CDR2 FQGTGA. J lost 3 bases, V lost 1 base, and 6 bases had no gene match. The method was immunoSEQ multiplex PCR; TCRdb's version includes in-frame clones alone and lacks a portion of them. Of roughly 90,000 clones in the sample, over 85% were seen once. The source was peripheral blood, collected in the first trimester of pregnancy. The rearrangement uses TRBV7-3 and TRBJ2-1; TRBD2 aligns across 16 bases. This TCR derives from a female donor with multiple sclerosis, enrolled in a pregnancy study. Here the CDR3 reads CASSLISGTSGGDYNEQFF. As DNA, the CDR3 is TGTGCCAGCAGCTTAATCTCCGGGACTAGCGGGGGGGACTACAATGAGCAGTTCTTC.